This T cell receptor (beta chain) comes out of a study of beta chain features in type 1 diabetes. Background on the study: The study examined around 100 million sorted cells across all samples. Study observations and caveats: Since sequencing was performed on cDNA, cells with high TCR expression could be over-represented. When Type 1 diabetes patients were examined, their TCRB CDR3s proved moderately but significantly shorter in all four CD4+ subsets.

The sequenced template was cDNA made from the entire isolated RNA. The repertoire was sequenced with immunoSEQ multiplex PCR; TCRdb's copy has only in-frame clones and lacks some. The sample consists of around 600,000 clones, around 12% of them appearing once. V was clipped by 0 bases and J by 5 bases, with 13 bases between them. CDR1 is MGHRA, CDR2 YSYEKL, per germline. The CDR3 consists of 15 residues. This clone was seen a few times. Its matching antigen is unknown. Sample: naive CD4+ T cells from blood. The chain uses TRBV4-1 and TRBJ1-1; no clear D gene. This clonotype was obtained from a man between 25 and 39 years old with type 1 diabetes. In DNA, the CDR3 is TGCGCCAGCAGCCAAGAGAAGGCCTTGAGGACTGAAGCTTTCTTT. Translated, it gives CASSQEKALRTEAFF.